This T cell receptor beta chain is drawn from a study of blood T cell repertoires in COVID-19. For the study at large: Samples representing acute and convalescent COVID-19 were sourced from the United States, Italy and Spain.

With regard to this clone: At one end, the junction sequence differs from germline, possibly due to a read error.

CDR1 is SGHDT, CDR2 YYEEEE, per germline. The CDR3 length is 12 residues. Authors' processing steps: Reference gene primer amplification yielded estimated nucleated cell counts. Here immunoSEQ multiplex PCR was the method, and the copy in TCRdb shows in-frame clones only, minus some. V, J and clone size were drawn from that table, and D and trimming were deduced from the DNA. The sample has about 55,000 clones, under 85% seen once; the top ten hold about 2%. The J gene is TRBJ1-2, the V gene TRBV5-6; D is unresolved. The source is an older woman with acute or convalescent COVID-19. Sequenced: peripheral blood. The CDR3 loop reads CASTLGGQGYTF. DNA of the CDR3: TGTGCCAGCACCTTGGGAGGCCAAGGCTACACCTTC.